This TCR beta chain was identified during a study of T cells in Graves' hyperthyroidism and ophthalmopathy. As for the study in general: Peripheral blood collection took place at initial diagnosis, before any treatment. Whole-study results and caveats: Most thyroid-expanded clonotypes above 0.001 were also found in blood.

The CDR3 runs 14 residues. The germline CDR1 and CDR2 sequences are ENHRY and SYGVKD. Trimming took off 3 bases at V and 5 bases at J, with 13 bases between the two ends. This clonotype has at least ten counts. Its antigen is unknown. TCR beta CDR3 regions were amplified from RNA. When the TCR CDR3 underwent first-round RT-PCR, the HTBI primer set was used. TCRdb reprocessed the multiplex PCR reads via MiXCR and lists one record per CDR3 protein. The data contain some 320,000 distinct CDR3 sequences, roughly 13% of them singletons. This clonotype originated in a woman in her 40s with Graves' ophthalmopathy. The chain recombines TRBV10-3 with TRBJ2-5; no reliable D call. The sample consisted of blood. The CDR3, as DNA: TGTGCCATCAGTGAAGGACGAGGCATGGAGACCCAGTACTTC. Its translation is CAISEGRGMETQYF.